These T cell receptor beta chains were read from a single sample in a study of blood T cell repertoires in COVID-19. The repertoire was sequenced with immunoSEQ multiplex PCR; TCRdb's copy has only in-frame clones and lacks some. The repertoire consists of roughly 24,000 clones, with roughly 71% occurring once and the leading ten covering about 14%. The sequencing sample was made of peripheral blood. The receptor source for this set is a man at least 80 years old with active or convalescent COVID-19. CDR3s include the opening cysteine and the closing phenylalanine or tryptophan. A D gene is named only where the DNA matches it firmly. Some rows have no size entry. The others give once, few or many, or a class for an expanded clone.

J,V,D,size,CDR3,DNA
TRBJ1-5,TRBV7-8,.,.,CASSLRDTGKYQPQHF,TGTGCCAGCAGCCTTAGGGACACGGGAAAATATCAGCCCCAGCATTTT
TRBJ2-1,TRBV5-5,.,.,CASSLVASAYNEQFF,TGTGCCAGCAGCTTGGTTGCTAGCGCCTACAATGAGCAGTTCTTC
TRBJ1-6,TRBV7-8,TRBD1,.,CASSQGQGAKNSPLHF,TGTGCCAGCAGCCAGGGACAGGGGGCAAAGAATTCACCCCTCCACTTT
TRBJ2-7,TRBV5-4,TRBD2,.,CASSSSGGTHEQYF,TGTGCCAGCAGCTCTAGCGGGGGGACCCACGAGCAGTACTTC
TRBJ1-2,TRBV3-1/TRBV3-2,TRBD1,.,CASSPQGARGYTF,TGTGCCAGCAGCCCCCAGGGGGCACGGGGCTACACCTTC
TRBJ2-7,TRBV2,.,.,CASSDEGSYEQYF,TGTGCCAGCAGTGACGAGGGATCCTACGAGCAGTACTTC
TRBJ1-2,TRBV6-5,TRBD1,.,CASIPRGRGRYGYTF,TGTGCCAGCATCCCCAGGGGCAGGGGGAGGTATGGCTACACCTTC
TRBJ2-1,TRBV13,.,.,CASSPSRLSWGDNEQFF,TGTGCCAGCAGCCCCAGCAGGCTTTCATGGGGGGACAATGAGCAGTTCTTC
TRBJ2-1,TRBV6-6,TRBD2,.,CASTLAGGGNEQFF,TGTGCCAGCACCCTAGCGGGAGGGGGGAATGAGCAGTTCTTC
TRBJ1-5,TRBV6-5,.,.,CASRSGQSYQPQHF,TGTGCCAGCAGGTCTGGACAGTCGTATCAGCCCCAGCATTTT
TRBJ1-6,TRBV6-1,TRBD1,.,CASSDTTGWFPLHF,TGTGCCAGCAGTGACACGACAGGGTGGTTCCCCCTCCACTTT
TRBJ1-2,TRBV7-2,TRBD1,once,CASSWTGGGYTF,TGTGCCAGCAGCTGGACAGGGGGCGGCTACACCTTC
TRBJ1-1,TRBV7-2,TRBD1,.,CASSPVRGQGFYTEAFF,TGTGCCAGCAGCCCGGTCCGGGGACAGGGGTTTTACACTGAAGCTTTCTTT
TRBJ1-1,TRBV6-2/TRBV6-3,.,few,CASSTIRDTEAFF,TGTGCCAGCAGTACGATCCGGGACACTGAAGCTTTCTTT
TRBJ2-6,TRBV5-6,.,.,CASSFSEYRANVLTF,TGTGCCAGCAGCTTTTCGGAGTACAGGGCCAACGTCCTGACTTTC
TRBJ2-5,TRBV15,TRBD1,.,CATSRAAGGQETQYF,TGTGCCACCAGCAGAGCAGCAGGGGGTCAAGAGACCCAGTACTTC
TRBJ1-2,TRBV14,.,.,CASSQDRSNYGYTF,TGTGCCAGCAGCCAAGATCGTTCTAACTATGGCTACACCTTC
TRBJ2-1,TRBV18,.,once,CASSPKQGHEQFF,TGTGCCAGCTCACCAAAGCAGGGCCATGAGCAGTTCTTC
TRBJ2-1,TRBV28,.,few,CASSLFYEQFF,TGTGCCAGCAGCCTTTTCTATGAGCAGTTCTTC
TRBJ1-1,TRBV7-3,.,.,CASRSDSVNTEAFF,TGTGCCAGCAGATCAGACAGCGTGAACACTGAAGCTTTCTTT
TRBJ2-1,TRBV24-1,TRBD2,.,CATATGTSGNNEQFF,TGTGCCACCGCAACCGGGACTAGCGGAAACAATGAGCAGTTCTTC
TRBJ2-3,TRBV5-1,.,.,CASSLGQSTDTQYF,TGCGCCAGCAGCTTGGGACAGAGCACAGATACGCAGTATTTT
TRBJ2-3,TRBV5-1,.,.,CASSGGAPGGDTQYF,TGCGCCAGCAGCGGAGGGGCCCCTGGAGGGGATACGCAGTATTTT
TRBJ1-6,TRBV6-1,TRBD1,.,CASSDGGTGGSPLHF,TGTGCCAGCAGTGACGGGGGGACAGGGGGTTCACCCCTCCACTTT
TRBJ1-6,TRBV5-1,.,once,CASRDDRNYNSPLHF,TGCGCCAGCAGGGACGACAGGAACTATAATTCACCCCTCCACTTT
TRBJ1-1,TRBV3-1/TRBV3-2,TRBD1,.,CASSQRQGAAEAFF,TGTGCCAGCAGCCAGAGACAGGGGGCCGCTGAAGCTTTCTTT
TRBJ2-7,TRBV6-1,TRBD1,.,CASSEGQGTGEQYF,TGTGCCAGCAGTGAGGGACAGGGGACCGGCGAGCAGTACTTC
TRBJ1-1,TRBV9,TRBD1,.,CASSAGGTGPQNTEAFF,TGTGCCAGCAGCGCAGGGGGGACAGGGCCCCAGAACACTGAAGCTTTCTTT
TRBJ2-2,TRBV29-1,TRBD2,.,CSVLAANTGELFF,TGCAGCGTCCTAGCGGCGAACACCGGGGAGCTGTTTTTT
TRBJ1-6,TRBV28,.,.,CASSAPGRPLHF,TGTGCCAGCAGCGCCCCGGGTCGTCCCCTCCACTTT
TRBJ2-7,TRBV5-1,TRBD2,large,CASSPDPGLAGGEYF,TGCGCCAGCAGCCCGGACCCGGGACTAGCGGGAGGCGAGTACTTC
TRBJ2-7,TRBV27,.,.,CASSLSGRYEQYF,TGTGCCAGCAGTTTAAGCGGGCGGTACGAGCAGTACTTC
TRBJ2-3,TRBV12-3/TRBV12-4,.,.,CASSLETDTQYF,TGTGCCAGCAGTTTGGAGACAGATACGCAGTATTTT
TRBJ1-4,TRBV19,TRBD1,.,CASSIDHDRGQKLFF,TGTGCCAGTAGTATAGACCATGACAGGGGGCAAAAACTGTTTTTT
TRBJ1-2,TRBV11-2,.,few,CASSLGDNYGYTF,TGTGCCAGCAGCTTGGGAGATAACTATGGCTACACCTTC